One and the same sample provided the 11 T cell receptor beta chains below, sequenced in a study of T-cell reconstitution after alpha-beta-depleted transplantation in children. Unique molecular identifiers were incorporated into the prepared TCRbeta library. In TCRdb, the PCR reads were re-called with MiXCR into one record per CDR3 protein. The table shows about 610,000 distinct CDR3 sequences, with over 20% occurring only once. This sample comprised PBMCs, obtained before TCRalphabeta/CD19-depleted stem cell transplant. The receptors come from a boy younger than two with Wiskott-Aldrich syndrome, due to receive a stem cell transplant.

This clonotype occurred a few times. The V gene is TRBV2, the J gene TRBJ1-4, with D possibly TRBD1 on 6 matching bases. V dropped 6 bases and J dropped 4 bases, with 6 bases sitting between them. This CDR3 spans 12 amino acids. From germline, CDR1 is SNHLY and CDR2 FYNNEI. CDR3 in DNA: TGTGCCAGCAGACAGGGTAATGAAAAACTGTTTTTT. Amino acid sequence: CASRQGNEKLFF.

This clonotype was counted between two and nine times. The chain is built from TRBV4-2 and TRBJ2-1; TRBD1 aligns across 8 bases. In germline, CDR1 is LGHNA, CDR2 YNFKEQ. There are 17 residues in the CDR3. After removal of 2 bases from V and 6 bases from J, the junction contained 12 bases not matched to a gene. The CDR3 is CASSQPSRTGPLNEQFF. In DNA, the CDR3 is TGTGCCAGCAGCCAACCCTCAAGGACAGGGCCCCTCAATGAGCAGTTCTTC.

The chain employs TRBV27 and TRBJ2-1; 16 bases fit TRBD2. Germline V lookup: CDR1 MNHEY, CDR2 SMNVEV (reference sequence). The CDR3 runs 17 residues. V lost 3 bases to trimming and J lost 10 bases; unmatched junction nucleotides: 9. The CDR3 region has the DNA TGTGCCAGCAGTTTGTCCGGGACTAGCGGGAGGGCAGGAGAGCAGTTCTTC. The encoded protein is CASSLSGTSGRAGEQFF.

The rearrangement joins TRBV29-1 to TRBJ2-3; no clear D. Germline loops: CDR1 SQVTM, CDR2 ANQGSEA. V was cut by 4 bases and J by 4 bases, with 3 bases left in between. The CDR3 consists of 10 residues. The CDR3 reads CSVAADTQYF. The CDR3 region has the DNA TGCAGCGTTGCCGCAGATACGCAGTATTTT.

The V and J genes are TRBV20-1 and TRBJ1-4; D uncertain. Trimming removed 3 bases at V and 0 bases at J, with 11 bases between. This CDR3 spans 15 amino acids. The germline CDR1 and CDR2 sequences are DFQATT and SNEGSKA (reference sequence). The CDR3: CSASLAAATNEKLFF. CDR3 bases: TGCAGTGCTAGTTTGGCAGCTGCAACTAATGAAAAACTGTTTTTT.

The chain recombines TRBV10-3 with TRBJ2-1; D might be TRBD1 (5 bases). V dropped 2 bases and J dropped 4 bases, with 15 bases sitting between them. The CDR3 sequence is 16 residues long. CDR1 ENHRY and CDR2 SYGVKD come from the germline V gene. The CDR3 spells CAISEAGMTPYNEQFF. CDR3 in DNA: TGTGCCATCAGTGAGGCAGGGATGACTCCTTACAATGAGCAGTTCTTC.

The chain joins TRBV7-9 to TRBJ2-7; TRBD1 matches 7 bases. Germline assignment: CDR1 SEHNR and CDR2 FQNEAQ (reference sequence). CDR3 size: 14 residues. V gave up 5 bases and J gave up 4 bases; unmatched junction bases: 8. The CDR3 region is CASSPTGQRYEQYF. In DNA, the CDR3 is TGTGCCAGCAGCCCGACGGGACAGAGATACGAGCAGTACTTC.

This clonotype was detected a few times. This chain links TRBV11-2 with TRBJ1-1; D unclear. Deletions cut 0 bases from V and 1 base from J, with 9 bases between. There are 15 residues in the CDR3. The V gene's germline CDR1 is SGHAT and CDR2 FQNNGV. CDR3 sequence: CASSLDGRPNTEAFF. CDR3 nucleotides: TGTGCCAGCAGCTTAGACGGAAGGCCGAACACTGAAGCTTTCTTT.

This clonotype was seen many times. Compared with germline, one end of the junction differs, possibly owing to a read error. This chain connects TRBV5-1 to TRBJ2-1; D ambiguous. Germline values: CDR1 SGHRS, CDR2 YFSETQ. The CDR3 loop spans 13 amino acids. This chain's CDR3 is CASSLAGRNEQFF. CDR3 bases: TGTGCCAGCAGCTTGGCAGGTCGGAATGAGCAGTTCTTC.

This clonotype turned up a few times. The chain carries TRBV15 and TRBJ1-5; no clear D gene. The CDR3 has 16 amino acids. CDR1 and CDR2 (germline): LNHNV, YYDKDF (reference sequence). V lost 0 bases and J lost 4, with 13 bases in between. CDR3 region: CATSRDRVLRNQPQHF. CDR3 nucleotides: TGTGCCACCAGCAGAGACCGGGTCCTGAGGAATCAGCCCCAGCATTTT. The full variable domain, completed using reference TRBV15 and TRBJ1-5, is DAMVIQNPRYQVTQFGKPVTLSCSQTLNHNVMYWYQQKSSQAPKLLFHYYDKDFNNEADTPDNFQSRRPNTSFCFLDIRSPGLGDTAMYLCATSRDRVLRNQPQHFGDGTRLSIL.

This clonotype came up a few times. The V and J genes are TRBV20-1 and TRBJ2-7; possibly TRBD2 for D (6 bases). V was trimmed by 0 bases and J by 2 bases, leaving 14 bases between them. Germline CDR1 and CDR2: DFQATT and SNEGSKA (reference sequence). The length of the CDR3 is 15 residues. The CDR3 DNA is TGCAGTGCTAGAGATTCGCGGAGGGGTACCTACGAGCAGTACTTC. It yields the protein CSARDSRRGTYEQYF.